These T cell receptor beta chains were read from a single sample in a study of cytomegalovirus exposure and HLA in healthy donors. The assay was immunoSEQ multiplex PCR, and TCRdb's table has in-frame clones only and misses some. The sample shows about 170,000 clones, around 73% of them seen only once. The source material was PBMCs. Receptors were obtained from a woman younger than 30 in good health and CMV-seropositive. The CDR3 runs from the conserved cysteine through the conserved F or W. D genes are given only for firm matches. Clone size appears in some rows only: once, few, many, or a class for an expanded clone.

cdr3_nt: TGTGCCACCTCGGAAGGGGTGAACACTGAAGCTTTCTTT
cdr3_aa: CATSEGVNTEAFF
v_call: TRBV7-3
clone_size: -
j_call: TRBJ1-1
d_call: -

cdr3_nt: TGTGCCAGCAGCTTGGACCCGGGGGACTATGGCTACACCTTC
cdr3_aa: CASSLDPGDYGYTF
v_call: TRBV5-5
clone_size: -
j_call: TRBJ1-2
d_call: -

cdr3_nt: TGCGCCAGCAGCTTGGAAGGACTAGCGCCTGAGACCCAGTACTTC
cdr3_aa: CASSLEGLAPETQYF
v_call: TRBV5-1
clone_size: few
j_call: TRBJ2-5
d_call: TRBD2

cdr3_nt: TGCGCCAGCAGCCAGGAGGACAGGCAGTTCTTC
cdr3_aa: CASSQEDRQFF
v_call: TRBV4-1
clone_size: -
j_call: TRBJ2-1
d_call: -

cdr3_nt: TGTGCCAGCAGGCGGGAGGGGAGCAATCAGCCCCAGCATTTT
cdr3_aa: CASRREGSNQPQHF
v_call: TRBV2
clone_size: -
j_call: TRBJ1-5
d_call: -

cdr3_nt: TGTGCCAGCTCAGAACAGGGCCCCCTCGACACCGGGGAGCTGTTTTTT
cdr3_aa: CASSEQGPLDTGELFF
v_call: TRBV18
clone_size: -
j_call: TRBJ2-2
d_call: -

cdr3_nt: TGTGCCAGCAGTTACGGGGGTTCTTACAATGAGCAGTTCTTC
cdr3_aa: CASSYGGSYNEQFF
v_call: TRBV27
clone_size: few
j_call: TRBJ2-1
d_call: -

cdr3_nt: TGTGCCAGCAGTTCGGACAGACCTAATTCACCCCTCCACTTT
cdr3_aa: CASSSDRPNSPLHF
v_call: TRBV27
clone_size: -
j_call: TRBJ1-6
d_call: -

cdr3_nt: TGTGCCACCACACTAGCGGATTCCTACGAGCAGTACTTC
cdr3_aa: CATTLADSYEQYF
v_call: TRBV2
clone_size: medium-sized
j_call: TRBJ2-7
d_call: TRBD2

cdr3_nt: TGTGCCAGCTCACCACCGAACAACCAAGAGACCCAGTACTTC
cdr3_aa: CASSPPNNQETQYF
v_call: TRBV18
clone_size: -
j_call: TRBJ2-5
d_call: -

cdr3_nt: TGTGCCAGCAGCTTGCGGGTTGATGAGCAGTTCTTC
cdr3_aa: CASSLRVDEQFF
v_call: TRBV7-2
clone_size: -
j_call: TRBJ2-1
d_call: -

cdr3_nt: TGTGCCAGCAGTTATGGGGCGGACCACACAGATACGCAGTATTTT
cdr3_aa: CASSYGADHTDTQYF
v_call: TRBV6-5
clone_size: -
j_call: TRBJ2-3
d_call: -

cdr3_nt: TGTGCCAGCAGTTACTCAGGGAGCTCCTACGAGCAGTACTTC
cdr3_aa: CASSYSGSSYEQYF
v_call: TRBV6-5
clone_size: -
j_call: TRBJ2-7
d_call: -

cdr3_nt: TGTGCCAGCAGTGACTCACCGGGCGGGGGGGACTACGAGCAGTACTTC
cdr3_aa: CASSDSPGGGDYEQYF
v_call: TRBV25-1
clone_size: -
j_call: TRBJ2-7
d_call: TRBD2

cdr3_nt: TGTGCCAGTAGTGTCCGGGACAGCTATGGCTACACCTTC
cdr3_aa: CASSVRDSYGYTF
v_call: TRBV19
clone_size: -
j_call: TRBJ1-2
d_call: TRBD1

cdr3_nt: TGTGCCAGCAGCTTAGGACTTGCGCCCTACGAGCAGTACTTC
cdr3_aa: CASSLGLAPYEQYF
v_call: TRBV11-2
clone_size: once
j_call: TRBJ2-7
d_call: -

cdr3_nt: TGTGCCAGAAGCTTGACGGGACAGTCGTATTCACCCCTCCACTTT
cdr3_aa: CARSLTGQSYSPLHF
v_call: TRBV5-3
clone_size: -
j_call: TRBJ1-6
d_call: TRBD1

cdr3_nt: TGTGCCAGCAGCCCACCACCGGGACAGATATACAATGAGCAGTTCTTC
cdr3_aa: CASSPPPGQIYNEQFF
v_call: TRBV7-3
clone_size: few
j_call: TRBJ2-1
d_call: TRBD1

cdr3_nt: TGTGCCAGCAGTTTATCTAGCGATGATGGCTACACCTTC
cdr3_aa: CASSLSSDDGYTF
v_call: TRBV27
clone_size: -
j_call: TRBJ1-2
d_call: -

cdr3_nt: TGTGCCAGCAGCCCCCGTAGTACCACCCCCGGCACTAGCGGGTACTACGAGCAGTACTTC
cdr3_aa: CASSPRSTTPGTSGYYEQYF
v_call: TRBV9
clone_size: -
j_call: TRBJ2-7
d_call: TRBD2

cdr3_nt: TGTGCCAGCAACGAGGCGGGGCAAGAGACCCAGTACTTC
cdr3_aa: CASNEAGQETQYF
v_call: TRBV6-5
clone_size: -
j_call: TRBJ2-5
d_call: -

cdr3_nt: TGTGCCAGCAGTTTACACCCAACTAATGAAAAACTGTTTTTT
cdr3_aa: CASSLHPTNEKLFF
v_call: TRBV6-1
clone_size: -
j_call: TRBJ1-4
d_call: -

cdr3_nt: TGTGCCAGCAGGAGCTCCTACAATGAGCAGTTCTTC
cdr3_aa: CASRSSYNEQFF
v_call: TRBV2
clone_size: few
j_call: TRBJ2-1
d_call: -

cdr3_nt: TGTGCCAGCAGCCAAGCGGACAGGGGGATTACTGAAGCTTTCTTT
cdr3_aa: CASSQADRGITEAFF
v_call: TRBV4-2
clone_size: few
j_call: TRBJ1-1
d_call: TRBD1

cdr3_nt: TGTGCCAGCAGTTACTCTGGACAGGGGCTCCAAGAGACCCAGTACTTC
cdr3_aa: CASSYSGQGLQETQYF
v_call: TRBV6-5
clone_size: few
j_call: TRBJ2-5
d_call: TRBD1

cdr3_nt: TGTGCCACCAGCAGGGACAGAAGTAATCAGCCCCAGCATTTT
cdr3_aa: CATSRDRSNQPQHF
v_call: TRBV15
clone_size: few
j_call: TRBJ1-5
d_call: -

cdr3_nt: TGCGCCAGCAGCCCCGGCGGGACTCCGGTCGTCTACAATGAGCAGTTCTTC
cdr3_aa: CASSPGGTPVVYNEQFF
v_call: TRBV4-1
clone_size: once
j_call: TRBJ2-1
d_call: -

cdr3_nt: TGTGCCAGCCGACCGGGACACAACACCGGGGAGCTGTTTTTT
cdr3_aa: CASRPGHNTGELFF
v_call: TRBV28
clone_size: -
j_call: TRBJ2-2
d_call: -

cdr3_nt: TGTGCCAGCAGCCAAGAGCTCAACGAGGGTTCACCCCTCCACTTT
cdr3_aa: CASSQELNEGSPLHF
v_call: TRBV4-2
clone_size: once
j_call: TRBJ1-6
d_call: -

cdr3_nt: TGTGCCAGCAGCGCCTCCTCCTTGACTAGGTCGCACGAGCAGTACTTC
cdr3_aa: CASSASSLTRSHEQYF
v_call: TRBV9
clone_size: few
j_call: TRBJ2-7
d_call: -

cdr3_nt: TGTGCCAGCAGCCCGGGACAGGCCCTCTACGAGCAGTACTTC
cdr3_aa: CASSPGQALYEQYF
v_call: TRBV9
clone_size: -
j_call: TRBJ2-7
d_call: TRBD1

cdr3_nt: TGTGCCAGTAGACAGGGGTCTAGCTCCTATAATTCACCCCTCCACTTT
cdr3_aa: CASRQGSSSYNSPLHF
v_call: TRBV27
clone_size: -
j_call: TRBJ1-6
d_call: TRBD1

cdr3_nt: TGTGCCAGTAGTATTCCGGCTGGGGCCAACGTCCTGACTTTC
cdr3_aa: CASSIPAGANVLTF
v_call: TRBV19
clone_size: -
j_call: TRBJ2-6
d_call: -

cdr3_nt: TGTGCCTGGAGCGCTCGGCAATACAGGGGGCTTAGTGAAAAACTGTTTTTT
cdr3_aa: CAWSARQYRGLSEKLFF
v_call: TRBV30
clone_size: once
j_call: TRBJ1-4
d_call: TRBD1

cdr3_nt: TGTGCCAACGGGGGGCGGAAGTCCTACGAGCAGTACTTC
cdr3_aa: CANGGRKSYEQYF
v_call: TRBV21-1
clone_size: few
j_call: TRBJ2-7
d_call: -

cdr3_nt: TGTGCCATCAGGGGGACTGGGGAAGGAAACACCATATATTTT
cdr3_aa: CAIRGTGEGNTIYF
v_call: TRBV10-3
clone_size: -
j_call: TRBJ1-3
d_call: -

cdr3_nt: TGTGCCAGCAGCATCTGGGACTCTTCGGGCGATGAGCAGTTCTTC
cdr3_aa: CASSIWDSSGDEQFF
v_call: TRBV9
clone_size: -
j_call: TRBJ2-1
d_call: -

cdr3_nt: TGTGCTAGCAGCTGGGGACTAAACACCGGGGAGCTGTTTTTT
cdr3_aa: CASSWGLNTGELFF
v_call: TRBV7-7
clone_size: -
j_call: TRBJ2-2
d_call: TRBD2

cdr3_nt: TGTGCCAGCAGTTACTCTTCCCGGGGCAATGAGCAGTTCTTC
cdr3_aa: CASSYSSRGNEQFF
v_call: TRBV6-5
clone_size: few
j_call: TRBJ2-1
d_call: -

cdr3_nt: TGTGCCATCAGAGGGACAGGGGTAGGAGTGGACTATGGCTACACCTTC
cdr3_aa: CAIRGTGVGVDYGYTF
v_call: TRBV10-3
clone_size: -
j_call: TRBJ1-2
d_call: TRBD1

cdr3_nt: TGTGCCAGCAGTTACTCTACGACTAGCACAGATACGCAGTATTTT
cdr3_aa: CASSYSTTSTDTQYF
v_call: TRBV6-5
clone_size: -
j_call: TRBJ2-3
d_call: -

cdr3_nt: TGCGCCAGCAGCTTGGTAGGGGGCTTGAACACCGGGGAGCTGTTTTTT
cdr3_aa: CASSLVGGLNTGELFF
v_call: TRBV5-1
clone_size: -
j_call: TRBJ2-2
d_call: TRBD1

cdr3_nt: TGTGCCAGCAGTGGGCAGACAAACTATAATTCACCCCTCCACTTT
cdr3_aa: CASSGQTNYNSPLHF
v_call: TRBV2
clone_size: few
j_call: TRBJ1-6
d_call: -

cdr3_nt: TGTGCCAGCAGCGTATCCGTCGGACAGGGATCTAACTATGGCTACACCTTC
cdr3_aa: CASSVSVGQGSNYGYTF
v_call: TRBV9
clone_size: -
j_call: TRBJ1-2
d_call: TRBD1

cdr3_nt: TGCAGCGTTGGGAGGGAGTATGGCTACACCTTC
cdr3_aa: CSVGREYGYTF
v_call: TRBV29-1
clone_size: -
j_call: TRBJ1-2
d_call: -

cdr3_nt: TGTGCCAGCAGCCCGGGGACAGGGTATGGCACAGATACGCAGTATTTT
cdr3_aa: CASSPGTGYGTDTQYF
v_call: TRBV11-2
clone_size: few
j_call: TRBJ2-3
d_call: TRBD1

cdr3_nt: TGTGCCAGCAGCATGGACAGGGAAAATTCACCCCTCCACTTT
cdr3_aa: CASSMDRENSPLHF
v_call: TRBV11-2
clone_size: -
j_call: TRBJ1-6
d_call: TRBD1

cdr3_nt: TGTTCCAGCAGCTTCGGGGACGAGCAGTACTTC
cdr3_aa: CSSSFGDEQYF
v_call: TRBV7-9
clone_size: -
j_call: TRBJ2-7
d_call: -

cdr3_nt: TGTGCCAGCAGTCCAGGGGCGGCTAATGAAAAACTGTTTTTT
cdr3_aa: CASSPGAANEKLFF
v_call: TRBV2
clone_size: few
j_call: TRBJ1-4
d_call: -

cdr3_nt: TGTGCCAGTACCGGGACATACACCGGGGAGCTGTTTTTT
cdr3_aa: CASTGTYTGELFF
v_call: TRBV2
clone_size: -
j_call: TRBJ2-2
d_call: -